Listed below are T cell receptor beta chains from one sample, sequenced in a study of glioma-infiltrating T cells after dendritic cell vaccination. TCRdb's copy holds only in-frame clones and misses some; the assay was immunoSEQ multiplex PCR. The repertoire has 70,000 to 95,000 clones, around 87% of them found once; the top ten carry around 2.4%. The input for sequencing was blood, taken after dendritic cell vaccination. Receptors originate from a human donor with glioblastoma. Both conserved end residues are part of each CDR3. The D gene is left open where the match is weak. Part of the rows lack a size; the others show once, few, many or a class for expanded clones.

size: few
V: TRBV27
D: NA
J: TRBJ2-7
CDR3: CASSFEAQPGPEQYF
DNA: TGTGCCAGCAGTTTTGAAGCGCAGCCAGGGCCTGAGCAGTACTTC

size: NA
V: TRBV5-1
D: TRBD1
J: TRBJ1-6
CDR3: CASSLTGAITSSPLHF
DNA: TGCGCCAGCAGCTTGACAGGGGCGATTACGTCTTCACCCCTCCACTTT

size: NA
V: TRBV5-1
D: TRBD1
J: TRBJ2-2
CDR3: CASSPPGQGNTGELFF
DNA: TGCGCCAGCAGCCCCCCGGGACAGGGGAACACCGGGGAGCTGTTTTTT

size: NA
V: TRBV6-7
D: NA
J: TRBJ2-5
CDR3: CASSNPPPTGGETQYF
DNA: TGTGCCAGCAGTAACCCCCCGCCGACTGGAGGTGAGACCCAGTACTTC

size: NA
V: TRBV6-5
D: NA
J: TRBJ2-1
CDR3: CASSYSGEQFF
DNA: TGTGCCAGCAGTTACTCCGGGGAGCAGTTCTTC

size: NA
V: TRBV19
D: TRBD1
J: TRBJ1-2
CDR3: CASSDRDYGYTF
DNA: TGTGCCAGTAGTGACAGGGACTATGGCTACACCTTC

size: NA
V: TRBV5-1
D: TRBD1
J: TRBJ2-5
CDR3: CASAGTDQETQYF
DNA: TGCGCCAGCGCCGGGACAGATCAAGAGACCCAGTACTTC

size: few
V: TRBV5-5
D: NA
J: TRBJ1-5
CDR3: CASSLAYNQPQHF
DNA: TGTGCCAGCAGCTTGGCCTACAATCAGCCCCAGCATTTT

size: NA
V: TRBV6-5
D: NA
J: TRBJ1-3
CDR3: CASSYGGANTIYF
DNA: TGTGCCAGCAGTTACGGGGGGGCAAACACCATATATTTT

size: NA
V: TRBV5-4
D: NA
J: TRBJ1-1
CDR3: CASSSPSVGRTEAFF
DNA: TGTGCCAGCAGCTCCCCGAGTGTGGGGCGGACTGAAGCTTTCTTT

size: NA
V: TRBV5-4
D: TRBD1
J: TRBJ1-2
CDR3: CASSSRGDYGYTF
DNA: TGTGCCAGCAGCTCCAGGGGGGACTATGGCTACACCTTC

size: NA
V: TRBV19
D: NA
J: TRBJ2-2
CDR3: CASSRVAGAGTGELFF
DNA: TGTGCCAGTAGTCGAGTGGCTGGGGCCGGCACCGGGGAGCTGTTTTTT

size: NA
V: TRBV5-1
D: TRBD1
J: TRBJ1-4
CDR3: CASSLSQTGLATNEKLFF
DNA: TGCGCCAGCAGCTTGTCCCAGACAGGGCTGGCAACTAATGAAAAACTGTTTTTT

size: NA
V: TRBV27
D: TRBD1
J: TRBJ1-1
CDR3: CASTGQGGLEAFF
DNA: TGTGCCAGCACGGGACAGGGAGGGCTTGAAGCTTTCTTT

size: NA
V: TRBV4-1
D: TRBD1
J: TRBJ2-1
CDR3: CASSRDRGINEQFF
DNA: TGCGCCAGCAGCCGAGACAGGGGGATCAATGAGCAGTTCTTC

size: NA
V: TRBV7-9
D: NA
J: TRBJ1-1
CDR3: CASSSTPGQENTEAFF
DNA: TGTGCCAGCAGCTCTACTCCGGGACAAGAGAACACTGAAGCTTTCTTT

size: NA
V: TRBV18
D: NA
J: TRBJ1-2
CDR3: CASSPPDSLNYGYTF
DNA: TGTGCCAGCTCACCACCTGACAGCTTAAACTATGGCTACACCTTC

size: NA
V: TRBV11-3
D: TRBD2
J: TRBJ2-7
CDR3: CASSLTGGEQYF
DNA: TGTGCCAGCAGCCTAACCGGGGGGGAGCAGTACTTC

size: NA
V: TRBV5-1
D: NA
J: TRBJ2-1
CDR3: CASSLRTGTSYNEQFF
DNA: TGCGCCAGCAGCCTTAGAACAGGGACCTCCTACAATGAGCAGTTCTTC

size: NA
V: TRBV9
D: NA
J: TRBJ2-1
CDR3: CASSVTNTNNEQFF
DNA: TGTGCCAGCAGCGTAACCAACACCAACAATGAGCAGTTCTTC

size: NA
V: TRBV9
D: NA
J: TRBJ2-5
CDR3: CASSVDGGETQYF
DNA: TGTGCCAGCAGCGTAGACGGAGGAGAGACCCAGTACTTC

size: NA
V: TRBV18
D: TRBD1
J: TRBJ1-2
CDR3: CASSPSVGQGPYGYTF
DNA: TGTGCCAGCTCACCATCCGTGGGACAGGGCCCCTATGGCTACACCTTC

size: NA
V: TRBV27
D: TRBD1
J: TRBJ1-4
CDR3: CASSPGGQPLFF
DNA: TGTGCCAGCTCCCCAGGGGGGCAGCCGCTGTTTTTT

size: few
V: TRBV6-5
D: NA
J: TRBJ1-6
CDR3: CASLRAAGNSPLHF
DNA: TGTGCCAGCCTCCGGGCGGCGGGGAATTCACCCCTCCACTTT

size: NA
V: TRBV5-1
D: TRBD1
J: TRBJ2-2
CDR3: CASSLADRGNTGELFF
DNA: TGCGCCAGCAGCTTGGCGGACAGGGGGAACACCGGGGAGCTGTTTTTT